A single sample is the source of the 22 T cell receptor beta chains below, sequenced in a study of T cell repertoires in cytomegalovirus infection. TCRdb passed the reads through MiXCR, listing each CDR3 protein once. The sample lists approximately 550,000 distinct CDR3 sequences, more than 15% occurring once. The sample taken for sequencing was CD8+ T cells from PBMCs. Receptors were obtained from a human donor in good health (CMV status not recorded). Some clones in this sample may be carry-over from other donors' samples.

The table lists this clonotype with many counts. The chain is built from TRBV7-8 and TRBJ2-1; 9 nucleotides match TRBD2. From germline, CDR1 is SGHVS and CDR2 FQNEAQ. Trimming took 1 base from V and 5 from J; bases not matched to a gene: 6. The CDR3 sequence is 16 residues long. The CDR3 coding sequence is TGTGCCAGCAGCTTAGTCGGCGGGAGGGCGGACAATGAGCAGTTCTTC. Translated, it gives CASSLVGGRADNEQFF.

This clonotype was observed at least ten times. The chain uses TRBV14 and TRBJ2-7, with 8 bases that match TRBD1. Per the germline V gene, CDR1 is SGHDN and CDR2 is FVKESK. Losses at the gene ends were 2 bases for V and 0 bases for J; bases not matched to a gene: 6. The length of the CDR3 is 16 residues. The CDR3 region is CASSQSGTGYSYEQYF. CDR3 DNA sequence: TGTGCCAGCAGCCAATCCGGGACAGGCTACTCCTACGAGCAGTACTTC.

The CDR3 spells CASSPHFTGELFF. The CDR3 region has the DNA TGCGCCAGCAGTCCCCATTTCACCGGGGAGCTGTTTTTT. The rearrangement links TRBV23-1 to TRBJ2-2, with D uncertain. Being an ORF, TRBV23-1 has a function that is uncertain. The V end lost 4 bases, the J end lost 4 bases, and 7 bases lay between the germline ends. The CDR3 contains 13 residues.

The rearrangement uses TRBV9 and TRBJ2-1; D is ambiguous. Per the germline V gene, CDR1 is SGDLS and CDR2 is YYNGEE. The ends were cut back, 1 base at V and 2 bases at J, with 10 bases in the middle. The CDR3 loop spans 15 amino acids. Here the CDR3 DNA reads TGTGCCAGCAGCGTAAAGAGCGTTACCTACAATGAGCAGTTCTTC. The encoded protein is CASSVKSVTYNEQFF.

The sample holds a few counts of this clonotype. The chain couples TRBV19 to TRBJ2-3, with a weak D call TRBD2 (7 bases). This CDR3 spans 15 amino acids. Germline CDR1 LNHDA, CDR2 SQIVND (reference sequence). Trimming took 4 bases from V and 0 from J, leaving 11 bases between them. The CDR3 here is CASSKGEGSTDTQYF. The DNA for the CDR3 is TGTGCCAGTAGTAAGGGGGAGGGTAGCACAGATACGCAGTATTTT.

This clonotype has only a few counts. The chain recombines TRBV3-1 with TRBJ2-7, with D possibly being TRBD2 (5 bases). Trimming shortened V by 4 bases and J by 2 bases, and 9 bases separated the two germline ends. This CDR3 has 13 residues. CDR1 LGHDT and CDR2 YNNKEL come from the germline V gene (reference sequence). The CDR3 DNA reads as TGTGCCAGCAGCCTCAGGAGGACCTACGAGCAGTACTTC. Its protein is CASSLRRTYEQYF.

This clonotype was recorded many times. This rearrangement joins TRBV7-6 to TRBJ1-5; possibly TRBD1 for D (6 bases). V was cut by 0 bases and J by 7 bases, with 10 bases left in between. CDR3 size: 14 residues. Germline-derived CDR1 and CDR2 are SGHVS and FNYEAQ. CDR3 bases: TGTGCCAGCAGCTTAGCAGGGGGAGAGCAGCCCCAGCATTTT. This codes for CASSLAGGEQPQHF.

This clonotype was seen ten or more times. The V gene is TRBV4-1, the J gene TRBJ2-2; 8 bases map to TRBD2. The V gene end was trimmed by 4 bases and the J gene end by 0 bases; junction bases not matched to a gene: 16. The germline V gene has CDR1 MGHRA and CDR2 YSYEKL. The CDR3 is 20 residues long. CDR3 bases: TGCGCCAGCAGCCGCCCCCTGGGGCGAGCGGGGGCCGCGAACACCGGGGAGCTGTTTTTT. Its translation is CASSRPLGRAGAANTGELFF.

This clonotype came up a few times. This chain uses TRBV29-1 with TRBJ2-7; D is uncertain. The germline CDR1 and CDR2 sequences are SQVTM and ANQGSEA. Trimming cost V 4 bases and J 0 bases, with 10 bases left between them. This CDR3 contains 13 residues. The CDR3 DNA follows: TGCAGCGTTGCTGAGGATAGCTCCTACGAGCAGTACTTC. Translating it yields CSVAEDSSYEQYF.

A few counts support this clonotype. The junction departs from the called germline gene at one end, perhaps through a read error. J is TRBJ1-2 and V is TRBV29-1; D uncertain. This CDR3 spans 11 amino acids. Germline V gives CDR1 SQVTM, CDR2 ANQGSEA. The CDR3 here is CSVGRENGYTF. CDR3 nucleotides: TGTAGCGTTGGTCGGGAAAATGGCTACACCTTC.

This clonotype was detected ten times or more. The chain employs TRBV4-1 and TRBJ2-1; D ambiguous. Looked up from germline, CDR1 is MGHRA and CDR2 is YSYEKL. Deletions cut 1 base from V and 7 bases from J, with 11 bases between. This CDR3 is 14 amino acids long. Here the CDR3 reads CASSQGPQINEQFF. As DNA, the CDR3 is TGCGCCAGCAGCCAAGGCCCCCAGATAAATGAGCAGTTCTTC.

This clonotype was found a few times. The chain links TRBV14 to TRBJ1-2; no clear D. Trimming shortened V by 1 base and J by 4 bases, and 7 bases separated the two germline ends. CDR1 and CDR2 (germline): SGHDN, FVKESK. The CDR3 runs to 13 residues. The CDR3 loop reads CASSQVVFYGYTF. CDR3 nucleotide sequence: TGTGCCAGCAGCCAAGTCGTTTTCTATGGCTACACCTTC.

CDR3 nucleotide sequence: TGTGCCAGCAGCCCTAGTGGTACAACTAATGAAAAACTGTTTTTT. Amino acids: CASSPSGTTNEKLFF. This rearrangement joins TRBV9 to TRBJ1-4; D not resolved. V lost 4 bases and J 0 bases, leaving 10 bases between the germline ends. This CDR3 is built from 15 residues. Germline CDR1 and CDR2: SGDLS and YYNGEE.

This clonotype has only a few counts. This chain links TRBV7-9 with TRBJ2-1; TRBD2 aligns across 13 bases. The germline gives CDR1 SEHNR, CDR2 FQNEAQ (reference sequence). With 5 bases clipped from V and 12 bases from J, the junction kept 10 bases outside the gene matches. This CDR3 has 15 residues. CDR3 DNA sequence: TGTGCCAGCAGCCCCGGGACTAGCGGGGCTCCGGCGCAGTTCTTC. This translates into CASSPGTSGAPAQFF.

The rearrangement links TRBV20-1 to TRBJ1-2; D remains unclear. Between the trimmed V and J ends, which lost 6 bases and 2 bases, there was a span of 13 bases. The germline V gene has CDR1 DFQATT and CDR2 SNEGSKA (reference sequence). This CDR3 region has 13 residues. The CDR3 loop is CSAYRSENYGYTF. CDR3 DNA: TGCAGTGCGTACCGATCTGAAAACTATGGCTACACCTTC.

This clonotype was counted at least ten times. J is TRBJ1-6 and V is TRBV27, with D unclear. CDR1 and CDR2 from the germline V gene are MNHEY and SMNVEV (reference sequence). The CDR3 loop spans 14 amino acids. Trimming pared 6 bases from V and 7 bases from J, leaving 13 bases between. Here the CDR3 DNA reads TGTGCCAGCAGCTCTCCTAGGCTCAATTCACCCCTCCACTTT. It specifies CASSSPRLNSPLHF.

This clonotype was detected many times. The chain employs TRBV7-3 and TRBJ2-1; 9 positions match TRBD2. The length of the CDR3 is 17 residues. The germline V gene encodes CDR1 SGHTA and CDR2 FQGTGA. V was pared by 1 base and J by 2 bases, with 6 bases of the junction left unmatched. The CDR3 protein is CASSLMGAGGPYNEQFF. The DNA of the CDR3 is TGTGCCAGCAGCTTAATGGGTGCGGGAGGGCCCTACAATGAGCAGTTCTTC.

The table lists this clonotype with many counts. The genes are TRBV7-9 and TRBJ2-1, with 9 bases fitting TRBD1. V was clipped by 4 bases and J by 9 bases; unmatched bases: 19. CDR1 and CDR2 (germline): SEHNR, FQNEAQ (reference sequence). The CDR3 spans 18 residues. CDR3 nucleotides: TGTGCCAGCAGCTCCCTACAGGGACAGGGCTTCCCTCGGGGTGAGCAGTTCTTC. It yields the protein CASSSLQGQGFPRGEQFF.

This clonotype was recorded many times. CDR3 protein: CASSQEILEGPAGYGYTF. The CDR3, as DNA: TGCGCCAGCAGCCAAGAGATATTGGAGGGTCCTGCGGGCTATGGCTACACCTTC. J is TRBJ1-2 and V is TRBV4-1, with D uncertain. Trimming stripped 0 bases from V and 4 bases from J, with 21 bases between. Germline assignment: CDR1 MGHRA and CDR2 YSYEKL. The CDR3 extends over 18 amino acids.

The chain combines TRBV11-3 with TRBJ1-5, with 11 bases lining up with TRBD1. This CDR3 contains 17 residues. Germline V lookup: CDR1 SGHNT, CDR2 YENEEA. V dropped 3 bases and J dropped 9; count of bases not matched to a gene: 13. CDR3 nucleotides: TGTGCCAGCAGCTTGGGGCCGGGACAGGGGGACCAGTGGCCCCAGCATTTT. Its translation: CASSLGPGQGDQWPQHF.

A few counts support this clonotype. In DNA form, the CDR3 reads TGTGCCAGCCCGGGACTAGCGGTCCCCGGGGAGCAGTTCTTC. Its protein is CASPGLAVPGEQFF. The chain is built from TRBV2 and TRBJ2-1; 11 bases are shared with TRBD2. Per the germline V gene, CDR1 is SNHLY and CDR2 is FYNNEI. The J segment lost 10 bases and the V segment lost 8 bases, leaving 10 bases of the junction unmatched. This CDR3 region has 14 residues. The whole variable domain, remainder taken from reference TRBV2 and TRBJ2-1, is EPEVTQTPSHQVTQMGQEVILRCVPISNHLYFYWYRQILGQKVEFLVSFYNNEISEKSEIFDDQFSVERPDGSNFTLKIRSTKLEDSAMYFCASPGLAVPGEQFFGPGTRLTVL.

The rearrangement uses TRBV15 and TRBJ2-7; possibly TRBD2 for D (6 bases). V was pared by 6 bases and J by 0 bases, with 15 bases between. This CDR3 region has 15 residues. Germline V gene data show CDR1 as LNHNV and CDR2 as YYDKDF (reference sequence). This CDR3 is CATRASDKASYEQYF. CDR3 sequence (DNA): TGTGCCACCAGGGCTAGCGACAAGGCCTCCTACGAGCAGTACTTC.